One sample yielded the 2 T cell receptor beta chains listed below, sequenced in a study of Ad26.COV2.S vaccination and SARS-CoV-2 variants. Generated by immunoSEQ multiplex PCR, the TCRdb table keeps only in-frame clones and is missing some. The table records under 150,000 clones, just over 85% of them present only once. The input for sequencing was peripheral blood, taken after recovery from COVID-19. These receptors all come from a human donor who had recovered from COVID-19.

CDR3 sequence: CASSQSFATGGALNSPLHF. Written as DNA, the CDR3 is TGCGCCAGCAGCCAATCCTTCGCAACAGGGGGAGCGTTAAATTCACCCCTCCACTTT. The chain links TRBV4-3 to TRBJ1-6; 8 bases fit TRBD1. V lost 2 bases to trimming and J lost 7 bases; unmatched junction nucleotides: 16. The CDR3 contains 19 residues. Germline loops: CDR1 LGHNA, CDR2 YSLEER.

The genes are TRBV10-1 and TRBJ1-4; D unresolved. Between the trimmed V and J ends, which lost 10 bases and 5 bases, there was a span of 8 bases. This CDR3 is built from 11 residues. Looked up from germline, CDR1 is WNHNN and CDR2 is SYGVQD (reference sequence). The CDR3: CATGSNEKLFF. The DNA of the CDR3 is TGCGCCACCGGGTCGAATGAAAAACTGTTTTTT.